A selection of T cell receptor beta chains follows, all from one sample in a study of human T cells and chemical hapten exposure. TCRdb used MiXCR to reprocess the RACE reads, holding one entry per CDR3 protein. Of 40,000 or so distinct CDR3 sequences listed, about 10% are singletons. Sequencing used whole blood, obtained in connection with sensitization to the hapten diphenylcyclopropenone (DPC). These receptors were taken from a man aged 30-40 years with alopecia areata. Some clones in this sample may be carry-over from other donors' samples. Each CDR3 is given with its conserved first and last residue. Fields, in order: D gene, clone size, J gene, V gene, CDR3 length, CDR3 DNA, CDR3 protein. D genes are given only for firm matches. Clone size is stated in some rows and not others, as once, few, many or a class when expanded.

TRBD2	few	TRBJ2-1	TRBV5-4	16	TGTGCCAGCAGCACCGAGCTAGCGGGGATTTACAATGAGCAGTTCTTC	CASSTELAGIYNEQFF
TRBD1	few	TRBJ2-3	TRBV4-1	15	TGCGCCAGCAGCCAAGAAGGGACAGTCAGCGATACGCAGTATTTT	CASSQEGTVSDTQYF
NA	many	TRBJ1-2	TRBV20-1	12	TGCAGTGCTAGAGACAGGGCTAATGGCTACACCTTC	CSARDRANGYTF
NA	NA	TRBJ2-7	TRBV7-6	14	TGTGCCAGCAGCCCGGGGCTGGGGGGCCGCGAGCAGTACTTC	CASSPGLGGREQYF
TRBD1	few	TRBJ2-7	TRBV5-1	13	TGCGCCAGCAGCTTGGGACAGGGTACAGTGCAGTACTTC	CASSLGQGTVQYF
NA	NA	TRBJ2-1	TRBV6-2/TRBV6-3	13	TGTGCCAGGAAAAGGGACCTCAACATTGAGCAGTTCTTC	CARKRDLNIEQFF
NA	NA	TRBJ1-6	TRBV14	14	TGTGCCAGCAGCCAGGGTATCTGGGATTCACCCCTCCACTTT	CASSQGIWDSPLHF
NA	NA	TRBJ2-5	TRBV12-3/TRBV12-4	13	TGTGCCAGCAGTTTATCGGGAACAGCGACCCAGTACTTC	CASSLSGTATQYF
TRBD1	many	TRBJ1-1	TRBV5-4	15	TGTGCCAGCAGCTTGGTCGGGAGGGGGCACACTGAAGCTTTCTTT	CASSLVGRGHTEAFF
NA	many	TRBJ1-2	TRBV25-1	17	TGTGCCAGCAGTCCCCCGGAGGGGTGGGCAGGGGCCTACGGCTACACCTTC	CASSPPEGWAGAYGYTF
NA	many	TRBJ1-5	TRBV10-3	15	TGTGCCATCAGTACCAACAGGGATAGCAATCAGCCCCAGCATTTT	CAISTNRDSNQPQHF
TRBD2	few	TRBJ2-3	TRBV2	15	TGTGCCAGCAGGGACTGGGGGGGTCGCACAGATACGCAGTATTTT	CASRDWGGRTDTQYF
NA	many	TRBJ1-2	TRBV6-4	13	TGTGCCAGCAGTGACTCGTTCAGCAGCGGCTACACCTTC	CASSDSFSSGYTF
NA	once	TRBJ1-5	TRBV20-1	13	TGCAGTGCGAACTACAGAGTCAATCAGCCCCAGCATTTT	CSANYRVNQPQHF
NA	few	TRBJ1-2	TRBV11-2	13	TGTGCCAGCAGCTTGGGGGTTAACTATGGCTACACCTTC	CASSLGVNYGYTF
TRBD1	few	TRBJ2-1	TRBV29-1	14	TGCAGCGTTCGCCGGGACAGCTCCTACAATGAGCAGTTCTTC	CSVRRDSSYNEQFF
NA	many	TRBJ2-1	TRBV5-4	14	TGTGCCAGCAGCTTACGGGACTTTTACAATGAGCAGTTCTTC	CASSLRDFYNEQFF
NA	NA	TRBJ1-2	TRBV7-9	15	TGTGCCAGCAGCACCGGAGCAAACGAAGGCTATGGCTACACCTTC	CASSTGANEGYGYTF
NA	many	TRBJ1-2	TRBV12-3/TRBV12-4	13	TGTGCCAGCAGTTTCAGGGGAGGGGATGGCTACACCTTC	CASSFRGGDGYTF
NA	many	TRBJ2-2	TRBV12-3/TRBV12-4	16	TGTGCCAGCAGTTTGATTAAAGGGGCGAACACCGGGGAGCTGTTTTTT	CASSLIKGANTGELFF
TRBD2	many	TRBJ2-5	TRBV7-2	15	TGTGCCAGCAGCTTGCTGACTAGCAGACAAGAGACCCAGTACTTC	CASSLLTSRQETQYF
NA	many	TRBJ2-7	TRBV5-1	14	TGCGCCAGCAGCTTGGAGTTCGACCTCTACGAGCAGTACTTC	CASSLEFDLYEQYF
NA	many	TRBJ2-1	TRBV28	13	TGTGCCAGCAGAAGGGGGGCCTACAATGAGCAGTTCTTC	CASRRGAYNEQFF
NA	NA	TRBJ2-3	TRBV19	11	TGTGCCAGCGCCAACACAGATACGCAGTATTTT	CASANTDTQYF
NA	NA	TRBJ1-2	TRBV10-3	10	TGTGCCACCTCCGAGAGCGGCTACACCTTC	CATSESGYTF
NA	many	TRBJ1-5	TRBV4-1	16	TGCGCCAGCAGCCAAGTCCTGGGGGGCGGAGATCAGCCCCAGCATTTT	CASSQVLGGGDQPQHF
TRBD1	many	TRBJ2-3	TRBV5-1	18	TGCGCCAGCAGCTTAGATCGGGACAGGGATAGTCGGACAGATACGCAGTATTTT	CASSLDRDRDSRTDTQYF
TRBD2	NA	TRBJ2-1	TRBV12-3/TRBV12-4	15	TGTGCCAGCAGTTACCGACTAGCGTCGTTGTCGGAGCAGTTCTTC	CASSYRLASLSEQFF
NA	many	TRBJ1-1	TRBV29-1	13	TGCAGCGTTGTATTTCTTTGGAAAACTGAAGCTTTCTTT	CSVVFLWKTEAFF
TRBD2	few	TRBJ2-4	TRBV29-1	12	TGCAGCGCTGAAGCGGGGGGGAACATTCAGTACTTC	CSAEAGGNIQYF
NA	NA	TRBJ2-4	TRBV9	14	TGTGCCAGCAGCGTAGAACAGGGTACAAACATTCAGTACTTC	CASSVEQGTNIQYF
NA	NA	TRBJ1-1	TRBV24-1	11	TGTGCCACGAAGGAGCACCCCGAAGCTTTCTTT	CATKEHPEAFF
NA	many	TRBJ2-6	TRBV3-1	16	TGTGCCAGCAGCCAAGATACAGGTGCTGGGGCCAACGTCCTGACTTTC	CASSQDTGAGANVLTF
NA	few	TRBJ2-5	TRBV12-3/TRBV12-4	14	TGTGCCAGCAGTTTATTGGTAACTTTAGAGACCCAGTACTTC	CASSLLVTLETQYF
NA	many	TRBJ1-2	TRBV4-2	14	TGTGCCAGCAGCCAAGAAGCCGGGGACTATGGCTACACCTTC	CASSQEAGDYGYTF
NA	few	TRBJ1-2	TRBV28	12	TGTGCCAGCAGTTTAAGGGACTATGGCTACACCTTC	CASSLRDYGYTF
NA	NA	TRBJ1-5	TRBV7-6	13	TGTGCCGGCAGCCTCACTGGCAATCAGCCCCAGCATTTT	CAGSLTGNQPQHF
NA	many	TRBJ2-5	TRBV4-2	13	TGTGCCAGCAGCTTCCGGGTACTAGAGACCCAGTACTTC	CASSFRVLETQYF
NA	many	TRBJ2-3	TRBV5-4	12	TGTGCCAGCAGCCCTGACTCAGATACGCAGTATTTT	CASSPDSDTQYF
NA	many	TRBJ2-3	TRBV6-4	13	TGTGCCTCCGGGATAGGGGGCACAGATACGCAGTATTTT	CASGIGGTDTQYF
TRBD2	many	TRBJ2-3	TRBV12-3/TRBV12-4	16	TGTGCCAGCAGTCGCGCTAGCGGGGGATACACAGATACGCAGTATTTT	CASSRASGGYTDTQYF
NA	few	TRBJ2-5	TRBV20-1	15	TGCAGTGCTAGAGGGAGGGCAGGAATTCAAGAGACCCAGTACTTC	CSARGRAGIQETQYF
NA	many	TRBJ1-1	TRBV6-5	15	TGTGCCAGCAGTCCTACAGGGAATATGAACACTGAAGCTTTCTTT	CASSPTGNMNTEAFF